Each of the 23 T cell receptor beta chains below was sequenced from the same sample in a study of shared clonotypes between healthy human individuals. Libraries were prepared by immunoSEQ multiplex PCR; TCRdb keeps only in-frame clonotypes and omits some of them. The sample includes about 500,000 clones, roughly three quarters of them seen just once. What was sequenced was PBMCs. Source of these receptors: a woman aged 40 to 50 in good health. Some clones in this sample may be carry-over from other donors' samples.

This chain connects TRBV5-1 to TRBJ2-7; D may be TRBD2 (5 bases). The V end was cut by 0 bases, the J end by 5 bases, with 21 bases between. Germline CDR1 is SGHRS and CDR2 is YFSETQ. The CDR3 length is 17 residues. The CDR3 DNA follows: TGCGCCAGCAGCTTGGCCCGGGGTGGCGGTTCCGCCAACGAGCAGTACTTC. Protein: CASSLARGGGSANEQYF.

The chain carries TRBV19 and TRBJ2-7; D might be TRBD2 (6 bases). CDR1 is LNHDA, CDR2 SQIVND, per germline (reference sequence). V shed 5 bases and J shed 2 bases, with 16 bases lying between them. CDR3 length: 15 residues. CDR3: CASSFSGASTYEQYF. The CDR3 DNA is TGTGCCAGTAGTTTTAGCGGCGCCAGCACCTACGAGCAGTACTTC.

This rearrangement joins TRBV25-1 to TRBJ2-3; D is unresolved. The CDR3 length is 13 residues. Trimming took off 3 bases at V and 2 bases at J, with 6 bases between the two ends. Germline V lookup: CDR1 MGHDK, CDR2 SYGVNS. CDR3 bases: TGTGCCAGCAGTGATACTTACACAGATACGCAGTATTTT. Encoded protein: CASSDTYTDTQYF.

This sequence joins TRBV4-1 and TRBJ2-5, with 11 bases aligning to TRBD2. The CDR3 contains 15 residues. Trimming cost V 4 bases and J 13 bases; bases outside gene matches: 14. From germline, CDR1 is MGHRA and CDR2 YSYEKL. CDR3 DNA sequence: TGCGCCAGCAGCCCGAGTCACACTAGCGGGAGCCAACCGTACTTC. Amino acids: CASSPSHTSGSQPYF.

The CDR3 bases are TGTGCCAGCAGCCAAGGAAGCGGGAGGCAGGAGACCCAGTACTTC. Protein product: CASSQGSGRQETQYF. The V call is TRBV4-2, the J call TRBJ2-5; 9 positions match TRBD2. This CDR3 has 15 amino acids. With 1 base clipped from V and 5 bases from J, the junction kept 5 bases outside the gene matches. Germline V gene sequence: CDR1 LGHNA, CDR2 YNFKEQ.

The chain combines TRBV6-1 with TRBJ1-1, with 7 bases that match TRBD1. V trimming: 6 bases; J trimming: 2 bases; junction bases outside the gene matches: 9. The germline CDR1 and CDR2 sequences are MNHNS and SASEGT. The CDR3 is 15 amino acids. As DNA, the CDR3 is TGTGCCAGCAGAGCCCTGACAGGGATCAACACTGAAGCTTTCTTT. Its translation is CASRALTGINTEAFF.

A word on this clone: Other DNA sequences in the same sample also yield this CDR3. The chain is built from TRBV18 and TRBJ1-1; D is unresolved. The CDR3 sequence is 15 residues long. Germline assignment: CDR1 KGHSH and CDR2 LQKENI. The V gene lost 0 bases and the J gene lost 1 base, with 9 bases spanning the gap. Here the CDR3 DNA reads TGTGCCAGCTCACCACCCCCGGGTCGGAACACTGAAGCTTTCTTT. The encoded protein is CASSPPPGRNTEAFF.

This clone was counted a single time. The rearrangement links TRBV29-1 to TRBJ2-5; D not certain. The CDR3 length is 12 residues. With 3 bases removed from V and 1 base from J, the gap between germline ends came to 6 bases. CDR1 and CDR2 (germline): SQVTM, ANQGSEA. The CDR3 protein is CSVDPSQETQYF. The DNA of the CDR3 is TGCAGCGTTGATCCGTCCCAAGAGACCCAGTACTTC.

In this sample, this clone turned up once. This chain uses TRBV5-4 with TRBJ2-3; D is undetermined. CDR3 length: 15 amino acids. CDR1 is SGHNT and CDR2 is YYREEE in the germline V gene (reference sequence). Trimming pared 0 bases from V and 1 base from J, leaving 9 bases between. The CDR3, as DNA: TGTGCCAGCAGCTTGGTTGGCCAGGGCACAGATACGCAGTATTTT. Translated, it gives CASSLVGQGTDTQYF.

The chain recombines TRBV6-1 with TRBJ1-5; no clear D gene. V lost 2 bases and J 9 bases, leaving 8 bases between the germline ends. This CDR3 has 12 amino acids. CDR1 MNHNS and CDR2 SASEGT come from the germline V gene. The CDR3 DNA follows: TGTGCCAGCAGTGAAAGGGCGGGGCCCCAGCATTTT. Residues: CASSERAGPQHF.

This chain links TRBV5-1 with TRBJ1-4; the D is unclear. In germline, CDR1 is SGHRS, CDR2 YFSETQ. Trimming shortened V by 0 bases and J by 5 bases, and 8 bases separated the two germline ends. CDR3 length equals 14 residues. CDR3 protein: CASSLEGPNEKLFF. In DNA form, the CDR3 reads TGCGCCAGCAGCTTGGAGGGCCCCAATGAAAAACTGTTTTTT.

There are a few counts of this clone. This may come from a read error, since a much larger clone is one base off. The chain links TRBV6-1 to TRBJ2-1; D ambiguous. Germline V lookup: CDR1 MNHNS, CDR2 SASEGT. CDR3 length equals 12 residues. The V gene lost 5 bases and the J gene lost 8 bases, with 10 bases spanning the gap. CDR3 sequence reads: CASSHRLDEQFF. CDR3 in DNA: TGTGCCAGCAGTCACCGTTTGGATGAGCAGTTCTTC.

This clone was recorded at least ten times. Other nucleotide sequences from this sample produce the same CDR3. V usage is TRBV27 and J usage is TRBJ2-7; 9 bases map to TRBD2. V lost 2 bases and J lost 2; bases outside the gene matches: 4. CDR3 length: 15 amino acids. The V gene's germline CDR1 is MNHEY and CDR2 SMNVEV (reference sequence). CDR3 in DNA: TGTGCCAGCAGTTTAGAAGCGGGAGGCCCCTACGAGCAGTACTTC. It translates to CASSLEAGGPYEQYF.

The genes are TRBV7-8 and TRBJ2-1; 12 nucleotides align to TRBD2. V was pared by 6 bases and J by 6 bases, with 15 bases of the junction left unmatched. The germline V gene has CDR1 SGHVS and CDR2 FQNEAQ. The CDR3 is 18 amino acids. The CDR3 nucleotides are TGTGCCAGCAGTTGGAGGGGAGGAGGACTAGCGGGATTCAATGAGCAGTTCTTC. As protein: CASSWRGGGLAGFNEQFF.

This chain connects TRBV7-3 to TRBJ2-7; no definite D call. Between the trimmed V and J ends, which lost 3 bases and 5 bases, there was a span of 11 bases. There are 13 residues in the CDR3. CDR1 is SGHTA and CDR2 is FQGTGA in the germline V gene. Here the CDR3 reads CASSLGGSDEQYF. The DNA of the CDR3 is TGTGCCAGCAGCTTGGGCGGCAGCGACGAGCAGTACTTC.

This clone was detected a few times. This likely reflects a read error, since a far larger clone is one base away. Other DNA variants within this sample encode the same CDR3. This rearrangement joins TRBV5-1 to TRBJ2-3; 7 positions agree with TRBD1. The length of the CDR3 is 15 residues. Germline lookup yields CDR1 SGHRS and CDR2 YFSETQ. CDR3 sequence reads: CASSLGVRGTDTQYF. The CDR3 nucleotides are TGCGCCAGCAGTCTAGGTGTTAGGGGGACAGATACGCAGTACTTT.

The CDR3: CASSLVQGPYNEQFF. The CDR3 region has the DNA TGCGCCAGCAGCTTGGTTCAGGGTCCCTACAATGAGCAGTTCTTC. This chain connects TRBV5-1 to TRBJ2-7, with D possibly being TRBD1 (5 bases). The DNA end favors TRBJ2-1, so the J call may be wrong. The CDR3 covers 15 residues. CDR1 SGHRS and CDR2 YFSETQ come from the germline V gene.

Ten or more counts support this clone. The chain joins TRBV7-6 to TRBJ2-5, with unresolved D. This CDR3 is 11 amino acids long. Germline V CDR1 and CDR2: SGHVS, FNYEAQ. V was cut by 2 bases and J by 2 bases, with 0 bases left in between. CDR3 DNA sequence: TGTGCCAGCAGCTTACAAGAGACCCAGTACTTC. Protein: CASSLQETQYF.

This clone appeared a single time. A far larger clone is one nucleotide away, so this likely arose from a read error. Other DNA sequences from this sample encode an identical CDR3 as well. This chain connects TRBV9 to TRBJ2-7; D uncertain. The CDR3 covers 12 residues. V shed 4 bases and J shed 5 bases, with 10 bases lying between them. Germline assignment: CDR1 SGDLS and CDR2 YYNGEE. The CDR3 is CASSPNVHEQYF. CDR3 bases: TGTGCCAGCAGCCCAAACGTCCACGAGCAGTACTTC.

The V and J genes are TRBV30 and TRBJ1-3; D may be TRBD1 (6 bases). With 5 bases removed from V and 6 bases from J, the gap between germline ends came to 11 bases. The CDR3 runs to 12 residues. Per germline, CDR1 GTSNPN and CDR2 SVGIG (reference sequence). The CDR3 DNA follows: TGTGCCTGGCGGACAGTCGCAAACACCATATATTTT. The encoded protein is CAWRTVANTIYF.

The sample holds many counts of this clone. This chain connects TRBV29-1 to TRBJ2-1; 9 bases line up with TRBD2. V dropped 4 bases and J dropped 6; count of bases not matched to a gene: 7. The germline gives CDR1 SQVTM, CDR2 ANQGSEA. CDR3 length equals 14 residues. This chain's CDR3 is CSVVASGKGNEQFF. The CDR3 DNA sequence: TGCAGCGTTGTAGCTAGCGGGAAGGGCAATGAGCAGTTCTTC.

Here the CDR3 DNA reads TGTGCCAGCAGCTGGAGACCAAGCTCCTACGAGCAGTACTTC. Its translation is CASSWRPSSYEQYF. This chain connects TRBV4-2 to TRBJ2-7, with no clear D. CDR1 is LGHNA and CDR2 is YNFKEQ in the germline V gene. V was trimmed by 5 bases and J by 0 bases, leaving 11 bases between them. The CDR3 is 14 residues long.

Of note for this clone: A read error may be the cause here, since a much bigger clone is one base away. Different DNA sequences within this sample yield the same CDR3. V is TRBV30 and J is TRBJ1-5; D is undetermined. V shed 1 base and J shed 7 bases, with 14 bases lying between them. CDR3 length equals 14 residues. Germline V lookup: CDR1 GTSNPN, CDR2 SVGIG (reference sequence). CDR3 loop: CAWSAGPRRQPQHF. The CDR3, as DNA: TGTGCCTGGAGTGCCGGACCTCGCCGGCAGCCCCAGCATTTT. The entire variable domain, with the rest obtained from reference TRBV30 and TRBJ1-5, is as follows: SQTIHQWPATLVQPVGSPLSLECTVEGTSNPNLYWYRQAAGRGLQLLFYSVGIGQISSEVPQNLSASRPQDRQFILSSKKLLLSDSGFYLCAWSAGPRRQPQHFGDGTRLSIL.